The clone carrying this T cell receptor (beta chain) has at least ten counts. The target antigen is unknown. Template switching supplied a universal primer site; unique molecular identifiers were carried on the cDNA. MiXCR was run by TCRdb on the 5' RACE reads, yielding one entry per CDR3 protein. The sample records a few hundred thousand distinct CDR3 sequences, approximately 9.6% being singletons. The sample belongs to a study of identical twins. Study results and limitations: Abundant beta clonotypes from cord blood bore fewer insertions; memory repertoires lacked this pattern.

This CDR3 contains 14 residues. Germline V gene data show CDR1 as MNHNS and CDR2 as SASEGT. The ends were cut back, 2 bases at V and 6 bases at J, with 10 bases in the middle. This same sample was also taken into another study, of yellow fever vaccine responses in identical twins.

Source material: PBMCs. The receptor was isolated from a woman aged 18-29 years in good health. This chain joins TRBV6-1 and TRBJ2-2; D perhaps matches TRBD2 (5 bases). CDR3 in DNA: TGTGCCAGCAGTGAAAGGCCCGGGGCCGGGGAGCTGTTTTTT. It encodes CASSERPGAGELFF.